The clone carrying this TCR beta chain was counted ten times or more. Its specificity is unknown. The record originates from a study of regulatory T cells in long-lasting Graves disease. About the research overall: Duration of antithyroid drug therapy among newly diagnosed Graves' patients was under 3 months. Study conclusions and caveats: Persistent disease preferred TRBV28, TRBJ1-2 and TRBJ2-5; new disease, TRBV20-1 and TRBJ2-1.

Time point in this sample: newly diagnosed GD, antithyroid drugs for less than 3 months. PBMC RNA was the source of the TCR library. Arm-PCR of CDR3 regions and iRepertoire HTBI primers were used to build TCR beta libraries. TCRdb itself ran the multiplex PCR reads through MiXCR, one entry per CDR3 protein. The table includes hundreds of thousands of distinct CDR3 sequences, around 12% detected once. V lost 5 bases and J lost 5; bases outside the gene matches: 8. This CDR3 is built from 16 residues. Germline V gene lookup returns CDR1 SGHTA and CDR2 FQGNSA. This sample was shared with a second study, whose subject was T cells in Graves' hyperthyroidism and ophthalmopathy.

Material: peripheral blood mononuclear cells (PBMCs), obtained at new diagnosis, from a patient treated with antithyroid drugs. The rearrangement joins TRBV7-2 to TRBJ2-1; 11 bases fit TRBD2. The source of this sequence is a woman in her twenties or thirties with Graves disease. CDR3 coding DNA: TGTGCCAGCAGCCCAGCACTAGCGGGAGTGAACAATGAGCAGTTCTTC. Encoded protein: CASSPALAGVNNEQFF.